Sequencing of this T cell receptor beta chain was carried out in a study of CD8+ T cells in alopecia areata. The CDR3 is 14 residues long. Germline-derived CDR1 and CDR2 are GTSNPN and SVGIG (reference sequence). Trimming cost V 2 bases and J 6 bases, with 14 bases left between them. Treatment noted: oral pan-JAK inhibitor, 5-10 mg twice daily. Extracted from the samples, RNA was reverse transcribed into cDNA to serve as the sequencing template. Some clones are missing from TCRdb's copy, which holds only in-frame ones; the method was immunoSEQ multiplex PCR. The sample gives roughly 180,000 clones, roughly 46% of which show up once; around 9.1% is in the top ten.

The source was CD8+ T cells sorted from blood, collected between weeks 51 and 54, from a patient treated with tofacitinib. This chain uses TRBV30 with TRBJ1-5; D unclear. The TCR was taken from a human donor with alopecia areata. The CDR3 here is CAWSLSMVGQPQHF. The CDR3, as DNA: TGTGCCTGGAGTCTCTCCATGGTAGGTCAGCCCCAGCATTTT.